This note documents a single T cell receptor beta chain sequence. For the second PCR, which ran for about 7 to 11 cycles, a sample-barcoded 5' primer and a J-beta primer mix were used. TCRdb recomputed calls from the 5' RACE reads with MiXCR, one row per CDR3 protein. The sample includes about 720,000 distinct CDR3 sequences, around a fifth of them seen just once. Trimming cost V 8 bases and J 0 bases, with 12 bases left between them. The CDR3 consists of 14 residues. The germline V gene has CDR1 LNHDA and CDR2 SQIVND (reference sequence). This specimen comes from a study of blood T cells in healthy people across ages.

Sequencing was done on a sample of blood. The genes are TRBV19 and TRBJ2-3; TRBD2 is a possible D gene (5 bases). This clonotype was sampled from a man aged 70 or older in good health. The CDR3 reads CASRWEPSTDTQYF. In nucleotides, the CDR3 is TGTGCCAGTCGGTGGGAGCCGAGCACAGATACGCAGTATTTT.